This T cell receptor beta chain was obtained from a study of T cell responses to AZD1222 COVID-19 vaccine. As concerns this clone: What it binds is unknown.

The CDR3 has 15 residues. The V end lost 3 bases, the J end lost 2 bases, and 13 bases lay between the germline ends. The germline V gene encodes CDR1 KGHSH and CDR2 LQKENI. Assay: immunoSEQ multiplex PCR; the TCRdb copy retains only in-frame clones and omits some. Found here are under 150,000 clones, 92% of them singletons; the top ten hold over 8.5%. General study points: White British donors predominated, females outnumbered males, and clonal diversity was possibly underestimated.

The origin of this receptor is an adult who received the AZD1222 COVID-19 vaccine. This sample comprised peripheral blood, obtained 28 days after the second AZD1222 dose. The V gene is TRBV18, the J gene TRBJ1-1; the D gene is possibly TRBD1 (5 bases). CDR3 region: CASSPSEGINTEAFF. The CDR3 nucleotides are TGTGCCAGCTCACCCTCGGAGGGGATAAACACTGAAGCTTTCTTT.